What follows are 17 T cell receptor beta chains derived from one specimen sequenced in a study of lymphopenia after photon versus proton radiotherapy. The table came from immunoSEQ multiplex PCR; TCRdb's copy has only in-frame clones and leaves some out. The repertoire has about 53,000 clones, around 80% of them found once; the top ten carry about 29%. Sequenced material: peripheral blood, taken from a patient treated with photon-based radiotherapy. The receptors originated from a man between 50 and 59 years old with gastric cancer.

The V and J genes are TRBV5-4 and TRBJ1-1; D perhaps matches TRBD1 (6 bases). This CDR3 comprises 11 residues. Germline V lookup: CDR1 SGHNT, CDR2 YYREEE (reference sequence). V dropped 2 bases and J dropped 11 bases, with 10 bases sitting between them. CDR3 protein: CASSLGGLAFF. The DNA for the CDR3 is TGTGCCAGCAGCTTAGGGGGGTTGGCTTTCTTT.

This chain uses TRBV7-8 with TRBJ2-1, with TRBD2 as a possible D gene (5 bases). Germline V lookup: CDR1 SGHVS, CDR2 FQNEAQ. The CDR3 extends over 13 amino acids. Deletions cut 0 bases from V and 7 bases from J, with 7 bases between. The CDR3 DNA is TGTGCCAGCAGCTTAGCTAGCGAAAATGAGCAGTTCTTC. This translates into CASSLASENEQFF.

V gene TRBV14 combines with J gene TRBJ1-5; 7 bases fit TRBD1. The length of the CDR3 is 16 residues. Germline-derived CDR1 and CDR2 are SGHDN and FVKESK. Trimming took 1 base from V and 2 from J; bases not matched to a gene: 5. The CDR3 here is CASSQGITGGNQPQHF. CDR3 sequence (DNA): TGTGCCAGCAGCCAAGGTATAACAGGGGGCAATCAGCCCCAGCATTTT.

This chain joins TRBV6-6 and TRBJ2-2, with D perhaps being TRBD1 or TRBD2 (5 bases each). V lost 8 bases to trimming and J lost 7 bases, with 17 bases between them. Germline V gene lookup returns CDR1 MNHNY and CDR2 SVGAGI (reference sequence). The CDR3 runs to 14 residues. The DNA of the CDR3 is TGTGCCAGCCGATGGGGGAGTACTGGCGGGGAGCTGTTTTTT. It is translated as CASRWGSTGGELFF.

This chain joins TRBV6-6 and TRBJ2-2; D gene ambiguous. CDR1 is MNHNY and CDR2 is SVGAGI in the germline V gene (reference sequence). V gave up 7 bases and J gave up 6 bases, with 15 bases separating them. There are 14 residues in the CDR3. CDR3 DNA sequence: TGTGCCAGCATCCTTTCGGGTAGCTCCGGGGAGCTGTTTTTT. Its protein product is CASILSGSSGELFF.

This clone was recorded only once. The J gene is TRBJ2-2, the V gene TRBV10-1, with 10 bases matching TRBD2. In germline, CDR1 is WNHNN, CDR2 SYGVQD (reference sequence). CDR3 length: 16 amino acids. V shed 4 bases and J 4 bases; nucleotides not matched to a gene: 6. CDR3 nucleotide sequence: TGCGCCAGCAGTGCGCTAGCGGGAGTCGGCACCGGGGAGCTGTTTTTT. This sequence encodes CASSALAGVGTGELFF.

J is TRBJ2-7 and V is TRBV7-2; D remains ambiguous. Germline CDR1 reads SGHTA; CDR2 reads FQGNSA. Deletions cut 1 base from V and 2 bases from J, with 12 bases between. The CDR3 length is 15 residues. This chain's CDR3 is CASSLVAGTTYEQYF. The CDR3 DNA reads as TGTGCCAGCAGCTTAGTAGCCGGAACGACCTACGAGCAGTACTTC.

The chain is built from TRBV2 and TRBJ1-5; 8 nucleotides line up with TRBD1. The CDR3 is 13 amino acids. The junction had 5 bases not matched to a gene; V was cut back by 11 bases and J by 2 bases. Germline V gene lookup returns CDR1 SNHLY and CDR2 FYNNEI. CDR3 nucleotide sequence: TGTGCCGTCGGACAGGGAGGCAATCAGCCCCAGCATTTT. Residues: CAVGQGGNQPQHF.

CDR3 in amino acids: CASSQLTDTQYF. The CDR3 nucleotides read TGTGCCAGCAGCCAACTCACAGATACGCAGTATTTT. The chain recombines TRBV6-1 with TRBJ2-3; the D is unclear. The CDR3 consists of 12 residues. Germline CDR1 and CDR2: MNHNS and SASEGT. V was trimmed by 6 bases and J by 2 bases, leaving 6 bases between them.

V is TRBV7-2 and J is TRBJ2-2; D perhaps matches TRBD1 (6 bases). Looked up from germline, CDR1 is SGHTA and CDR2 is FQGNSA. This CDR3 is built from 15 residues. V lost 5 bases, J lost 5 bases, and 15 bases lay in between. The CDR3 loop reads CASSPYRVGTGELFF. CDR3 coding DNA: TGTGCCAGCAGCCCCTACAGGGTGGGGACCGGGGAGCTGTTTTTT.

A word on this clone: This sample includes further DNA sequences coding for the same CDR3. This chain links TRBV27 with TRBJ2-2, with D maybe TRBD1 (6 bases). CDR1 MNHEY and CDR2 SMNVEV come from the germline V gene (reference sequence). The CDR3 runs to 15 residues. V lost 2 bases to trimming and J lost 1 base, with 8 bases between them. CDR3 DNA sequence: TGTGCCAGCAGTTTACAGGGGATGAACACCGGGGAGCTGTTTTTT. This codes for CASSLQGMNTGELFF.

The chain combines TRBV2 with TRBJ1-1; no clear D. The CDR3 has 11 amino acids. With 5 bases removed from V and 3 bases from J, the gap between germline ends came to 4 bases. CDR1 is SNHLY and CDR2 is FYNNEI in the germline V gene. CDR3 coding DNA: TGTGCCAGCAGTCGGTACACTGAAGCTTTCTTT. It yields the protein CASSRYTEAFF.

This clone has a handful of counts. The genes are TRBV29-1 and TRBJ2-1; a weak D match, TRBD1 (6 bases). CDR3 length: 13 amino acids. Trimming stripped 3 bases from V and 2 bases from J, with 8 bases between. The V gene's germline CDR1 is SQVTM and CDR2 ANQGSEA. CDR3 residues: CSVDRQAYNEQFF. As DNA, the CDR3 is TGCAGCGTTGACCGACAGGCCTACAATGAGCAGTTCTTC.

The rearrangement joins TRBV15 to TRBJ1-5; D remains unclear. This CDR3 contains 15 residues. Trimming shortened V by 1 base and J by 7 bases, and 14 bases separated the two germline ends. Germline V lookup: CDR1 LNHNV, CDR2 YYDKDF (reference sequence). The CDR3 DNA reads TGTGCCACCAGCAGAGTTAGGGAAGGAAGGCAGCCCCAGCATTTT. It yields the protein CATSRVREGRQPQHF. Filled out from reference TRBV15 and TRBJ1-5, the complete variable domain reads DAMVIQNPRYQVTQFGKPVTLSCSQTLNHNVMYWYQQKSSQAPKLLFHYYDKDFNNEADTPDNFQSRRPNTSFCFLDIRSPGLGDTAMYLCATSRVREGRQPQHFGDGTRLSIL.

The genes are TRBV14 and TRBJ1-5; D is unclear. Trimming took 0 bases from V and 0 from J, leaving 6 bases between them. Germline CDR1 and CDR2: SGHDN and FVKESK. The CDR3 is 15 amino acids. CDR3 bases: TGTGCCAGCAGCCAAGACAGCAATAGCAATCAGCCCCAGCATTTT. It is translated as CASSQDSNSNQPQHF.

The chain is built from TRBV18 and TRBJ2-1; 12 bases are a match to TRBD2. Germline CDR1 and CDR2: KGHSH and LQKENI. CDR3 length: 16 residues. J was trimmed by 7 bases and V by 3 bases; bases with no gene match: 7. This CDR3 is CASSPVETSGSNEQFF. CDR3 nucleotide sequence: TGTGCCAGCTCACCCGTGGAGACTAGCGGGAGTAATGAGCAGTTCTTC.

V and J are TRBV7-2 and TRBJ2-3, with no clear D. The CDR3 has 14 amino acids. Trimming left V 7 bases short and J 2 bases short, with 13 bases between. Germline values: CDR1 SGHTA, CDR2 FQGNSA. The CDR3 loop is CASKPSGSTDTQYF. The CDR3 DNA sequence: TGTGCCAGCAAGCCCTCCGGGTCCACAGATACGCAGTATTTT.